This is a list of T cell receptor beta chains from one sample in a study of blood T cell repertoires in COVID-19. Sequencing used immunoSEQ multiplex PCR; TCRdb keeps in-frame clones, though not all of them. The sample includes around 320,000 clones, roughly 90% of them seen just once. The sequenced sample consisted of peripheral blood. Every receptor here comes from a man aged 18 to 30 with active or convalescent COVID-19. The CDR3 runs from the conserved cysteine through the conserved F or W. Fields, in order: clone size, J gene, D gene, V gene, CDR3 DNA, CDR3 protein. A D gene is named only where the DNA matches it firmly. A row's size may be missing; if present it is once, few, many or a size class.

abundance: -; j_gene: TRBJ2-3; d_gene: -; v_gene: TRBV4-1; CDR3nt: TGCGCCAGCAGCCAAGACTCAGGGGCAGATACGCAGTATTTT; CDR3aa: CASSQDSGADTQYF
abundance: -; j_gene: TRBJ2-3; d_gene: -; v_gene: TRBV15; CDR3nt: TGTGCCACCAGCAGAGAAGGAAGGACTAGCACAGATACGCAGTATTTT; CDR3aa: CATSREGRTSTDTQYF
abundance: -; j_gene: TRBJ1-5; d_gene: -; v_gene: TRBV7-8; CDR3nt: TGTGCCAGCAGCCCCCTGACAGGAAGAATTCATAGCAATCAGCCCCAGCATTTT; CDR3aa: CASSPLTGRIHSNQPQHF
abundance: -; j_gene: TRBJ1-1; d_gene: -; v_gene: TRBV19; CDR3nt: TGTGCCAGTAGCTGGGGGGTGAACACTGAAGCTTTCTTT; CDR3aa: CASSWGVNTEAFF
abundance: -; j_gene: TRBJ1-5; d_gene: TRBD1; v_gene: TRBV28; CDR3nt: TGTGCCAGCAGTTTCCCCGGGACAGCCGTACATAGCAATCAGCCCCAGCATTTT; CDR3aa: CASSFPGTAVHSNQPQHF
abundance: few; j_gene: TRBJ1-4; d_gene: -; v_gene: TRBV6-1; CDR3nt: TGTGCCAGCAGTGAAGGCTTTGGGGGGTCGAATGAAAAACTGTTTTTT; CDR3aa: CASSEGFGGSNEKLFF
abundance: -; j_gene: TRBJ1-5; d_gene: TRBD1; v_gene: TRBV19; CDR3nt: TGTGCCAGTAGTGGTCAGGGGGACGCTCGGCCCCAGCATTTT; CDR3aa: CASSGQGDARPQHF
abundance: -; j_gene: TRBJ1-5; d_gene: TRBD1; v_gene: TRBV6-6; CDR3nt: TGTGCCAGCAGCCGAACTCGACAGGGGAGTAATCAGCCCCAGCATTTT; CDR3aa: CASSRTRQGSNQPQHF
abundance: -; j_gene: TRBJ2-3; d_gene: TRBD1; v_gene: TRBV7-9; CDR3nt: TGTGCCAGCAGCAAGGGGATCGGGACAGGGACCACAGATACGCAGTATTTT; CDR3aa: CASSKGIGTGTTDTQYF
abundance: -; j_gene: TRBJ1-5; d_gene: -; v_gene: TRBV29-1; CDR3nt: TGCTTGGGGGCCTTGGCGAGGAATCAGCCCCAGCATTTT; CDR3aa: CLGALARNQPQHF
abundance: -; j_gene: TRBJ2-3; d_gene: -; v_gene: TRBV24-1; CDR3nt: TGTGCCACCGGAGGTGGATCGGCCACAGATACGCAGTATTTT; CDR3aa: CATGGGSATDTQYF
abundance: -; j_gene: TRBJ1-2; d_gene: -; v_gene: TRBV11-2; CDR3nt: TGTGCCAGCAGCTTCGACAGTAACTATGGCTACACCTTC; CDR3aa: CASSFDSNYGYTF
abundance: once; j_gene: TRBJ2-2; d_gene: TRBD2; v_gene: TRBV7-9; CDR3nt: TGTGCCAGCGGTTCTCGGACTAGCGGGAGTCGGGGGGAGCTGTTTTTT; CDR3aa: CASGSRTSGSRGELFF
abundance: -; j_gene: TRBJ1-5; d_gene: TRBD1; v_gene: TRBV9; CDR3nt: TGTGCCAGCAGCGTGGGGACAGGGGGCAATCAGCCCCAGCATTTT; CDR3aa: CASSVGTGGNQPQHF
abundance: -; j_gene: TRBJ2-7; d_gene: -; v_gene: TRBV27; CDR3nt: TGTGCCAGCAGTTTAGGCGGTTCCCCCTACGAGCAGTACTTC; CDR3aa: CASSLGGSPYEQYF
abundance: -; j_gene: TRBJ2-1; d_gene: TRBD2; v_gene: TRBV19; CDR3nt: TGTGCCAGTAGTATGGGTGGAGCGGGAGCCTACAATGAGCAGTTCTTC; CDR3aa: CASSMGGAGAYNEQFF
abundance: -; j_gene: TRBJ1-2; d_gene: -; v_gene: TRBV6-2/TRBV6-3; CDR3nt: TGTGCCAGCAGTAACCTCCAGGGAGGTGGCTACACCTTC; CDR3aa: CASSNLQGGGYTF
abundance: -; j_gene: TRBJ1-6; d_gene: TRBD1; v_gene: TRBV6-5; CDR3nt: TGTGCCAGCAGTTACTCGCGACAGGGGAGAAATTCACCCCTCCACTTT; CDR3aa: CASSYSRQGRNSPLHF
abundance: -; j_gene: TRBJ1-3; d_gene: -; v_gene: TRBV11-2; CDR3nt: TGTGCCAGCAGCTTAGAGGGCAGGGTCACGGGAAACACCATATATTTT; CDR3aa: CASSLEGRVTGNTIYF
abundance: few; j_gene: TRBJ2-5; d_gene: TRBD1; v_gene: TRBV24-1; CDR3nt: TGTGCCACCAGTGAACGGGACAGAGAGACCCAGTACTTC; CDR3aa: CATSERDRETQYF
abundance: -; j_gene: TRBJ1-1; d_gene: -; v_gene: TRBV6-2/TRBV6-3; CDR3nt: TGTGCCAGCAGTTACACCCGCGGGGGCGGCACTGAAGCTTTCTTT; CDR3aa: CASSYTRGGGTEAFF
abundance: -; j_gene: TRBJ2-7; d_gene: -; v_gene: TRBV21-1; CDR3nt: TGTGCCAGCAGCCCTCGGGAATACAGGGCCCGCGGGAGTGGTTACGAGCAGTACTTC; CDR3aa: CASSPREYRARGSGYEQYF
abundance: -; j_gene: TRBJ1-6; d_gene: TRBD1; v_gene: TRBV5-1; CDR3nt: TGCGCCAGCAGCTTGGAACAGGGGGAGATTAATTCACCCCTCCACTTT; CDR3aa: CASSLEQGEINSPLHF
abundance: -; j_gene: TRBJ2-1; d_gene: -; v_gene: TRBV6-1; CDR3nt: TGTGCCAGCAGTGAAGCGGGGGGGCCTTACAATGAGCAGTTCTTC; CDR3aa: CASSEAGGPYNEQFF
abundance: -; j_gene: TRBJ2-3; d_gene: -; v_gene: TRBV9; CDR3nt: TGTGCCAGCAGCGTAGGGCTAGCCACCACAGATACGCAGTATTTT; CDR3aa: CASSVGLATTDTQYF
abundance: -; j_gene: TRBJ2-2; d_gene: TRBD1; v_gene: TRBV15; CDR3nt: TGTGCCACCAGCAGAGGTGGACAGGGCCGCCGCGGGGAGCTGTTTTTT; CDR3aa: CATSRGGQGRRGELFF
abundance: few; j_gene: TRBJ1-5; d_gene: -; v_gene: TRBV12-3/TRBV12-4; CDR3nt: TGTGCCAGCGGCTCGGGGAATCAGCCCCAGCATTTT; CDR3aa: CASGSGNQPQHF
abundance: -; j_gene: TRBJ1-4; d_gene: -; v_gene: TRBV5-1; CDR3nt: TGCGCCAGCAGCTTTTACGGGACTAATGAAAAACTGTTTTTT; CDR3aa: CASSFYGTNEKLFF
abundance: -; j_gene: TRBJ2-7; d_gene: -; v_gene: TRBV5-1; CDR3nt: TGCGCCAGCAGCTTTCTTCAGGGCTCCTACGAGCAGTACTTC; CDR3aa: CASSFLQGSYEQYF
abundance: -; j_gene: TRBJ2-5; d_gene: TRBD2; v_gene: TRBV5-6; CDR3nt: TGTGCCAGCAGCGTGACTAGCGGAGCGTACCAAGAGACCCAGTACTTC; CDR3aa: CASSVTSGAYQETQYF
abundance: -; j_gene: TRBJ2-7; d_gene: TRBD2; v_gene: TRBV7-9; CDR3nt: TGTGCCAGCAGCTTCCAAGGGGCGGGGGACTACGAGCAGTACTTC; CDR3aa: CASSFQGAGDYEQYF
abundance: -; j_gene: TRBJ1-1; d_gene: -; v_gene: TRBV5-1; CDR3nt: TGCGCCAGCAGCTTGGAGGGGATGAAAAACACTGAAGCTTTCTTT; CDR3aa: CASSLEGMKNTEAFF
abundance: -; j_gene: TRBJ2-7; d_gene: TRBD2; v_gene: TRBV4-1; CDR3nt: TGCGCCAGCAGCCAAGAACTAGCGGCCTACGAGCAGTACTTC; CDR3aa: CASSQELAAYEQYF
abundance: few; j_gene: TRBJ2-5; d_gene: TRBD2; v_gene: TRBV6-2/TRBV6-3; CDR3nt: TGTGCCAGCAGTTGGCTAGCGGGGGGCCAAGAGACCCAGTACTTC; CDR3aa: CASSWLAGGQETQYF
abundance: -; j_gene: TRBJ1-3; d_gene: TRBD1; v_gene: TRBV7-9; CDR3nt: TGTGCCAGCAGCTCCGGACAGGTTGGAAACACCATATATTTT; CDR3aa: CASSSGQVGNTIYF
abundance: -; j_gene: TRBJ1-1; d_gene: TRBD1; v_gene: TRBV4-1; CDR3nt: TGCGCCAGCAGCCTACTGACAGGGGTCACTGAAGCTTTCTTT; CDR3aa: CASSLLTGVTEAFF
abundance: -; j_gene: TRBJ1-2; d_gene: TRBD1; v_gene: TRBV2; CDR3nt: TGTGCCAGCGTGGACAGGGTAAAAAAGGGCTACACCTTC; CDR3aa: CASVDRVKKGYTF
abundance: -; j_gene: TRBJ2-7; d_gene: TRBD1; v_gene: TRBV6-5; CDR3nt: TGTGCCAGCAGTCCGGGACAGGGGGCCTACGAGCAGTACTTC; CDR3aa: CASSPGQGAYEQYF
abundance: -; j_gene: TRBJ2-7; d_gene: TRBD1; v_gene: TRBV27; CDR3nt: TGTGCCAGCAGTTCCACGAACCTCAGACAGGGGAATACCGAGCAGTACTTC; CDR3aa: CASSSTNLRQGNTEQYF
abundance: -; j_gene: TRBJ1-3; d_gene: -; v_gene: TRBV11-2; CDR3nt: TGTGCCAGCAGCTCGGGAATTGGAAACACCATATATTTT; CDR3aa: CASSSGIGNTIYF
abundance: once; j_gene: TRBJ2-3; d_gene: -; v_gene: TRBV11-2; CDR3nt: TGTGCCAGCAGCGGCAGGGTAGCAGATACGCAGTATTTT; CDR3aa: CASSGRVADTQYF
abundance: few; j_gene: TRBJ1-2; d_gene: TRBD1; v_gene: TRBV4-1; CDR3nt: TGCGCCAGCAGCCAAGGACAGGGGGCTGGGAATGGCTACACCTTC; CDR3aa: CASSQGQGAGNGYTF
abundance: -; j_gene: TRBJ2-3; d_gene: -; v_gene: TRBV9; CDR3nt: TGTGCCAGCAGCGTAGAGGGAGCGAGGATTCCAGATACGCAGTATTTT; CDR3aa: CASSVEGARIPDTQYF
abundance: once; j_gene: TRBJ2-1; d_gene: -; v_gene: TRBV7-9; CDR3nt: TGTGCCAGCAGCTTTGCGGGATTGAGCAATGAGCAGTTCTTC; CDR3aa: CASSFAGLSNEQFF
abundance: -; j_gene: TRBJ1-3; d_gene: -; v_gene: TRBV6-5; CDR3nt: TGTGCCAGCAGTTACTCAGGCCAGTCCGAGGTATATTTT; CDR3aa: CASSYSGQSEVYF
abundance: -; j_gene: TRBJ2-1; d_gene: TRBD2; v_gene: TRBV7-9; CDR3nt: TGTGCCAGCAGCTTACTGGCTAGCGGGAACAATGAGCAGTTCTTC; CDR3aa: CASSLLASGNNEQFF
abundance: -; j_gene: TRBJ2-7; d_gene: -; v_gene: TRBV18; CDR3nt: TGTGCCAGCTCACCACGACAGGCGAGCTCCTACGAGCAGTACTTC; CDR3aa: CASSPRQASSYEQYF
abundance: -; j_gene: TRBJ2-3; d_gene: -; v_gene: TRBV11-2; CDR3nt: TGTGCCAGCAGCCGCGACACAGATACGCAGTATTTT; CDR3aa: CASSRDTDTQYF
abundance: -; j_gene: TRBJ1-5; d_gene: -; v_gene: TRBV21-1; CDR3nt: TGTGCCAGCAGCCTACAGGGGGTTGGAAATCAGCCCCAGCATTTT; CDR3aa: CASSLQGVGNQPQHF
abundance: once; j_gene: TRBJ1-4; d_gene: -; v_gene: TRBV7-9; CDR3nt: TGTGCCAGCAGCGCTTACAGGTCGACTAATGAAAAACTGTTTTTT; CDR3aa: CASSAYRSTNEKLFF
abundance: -; j_gene: TRBJ2-3; d_gene: TRBD2; v_gene: TRBV6-4; CDR3nt: TGTGCCAGCAGTGCTCTAGCGGGGGGGCCAGATACGCAGTATTTT; CDR3aa: CASSALAGGPDTQYF
abundance: -; j_gene: TRBJ2-3; d_gene: TRBD1; v_gene: TRBV24-1; CDR3nt: TGTGCCACCTCAGGGGGTTCCGAACCGGCAGATACGCAGTATTTT; CDR3aa: CATSGGSEPADTQYF
abundance: -; j_gene: TRBJ2-1; d_gene: -; v_gene: TRBV19; CDR3nt: TGTGCCAGTAGTCTGACATTATACAATGAGCAGTTCTTC; CDR3aa: CASSLTLYNEQFF
abundance: -; j_gene: TRBJ2-1; d_gene: TRBD2; v_gene: TRBV7-2; CDR3nt: TGTGCCAGCAGCTTAGCACTAGCGGGTGTTTACAATGAGCAGTTCTTC; CDR3aa: CASSLALAGVYNEQFF
abundance: -; j_gene: TRBJ2-1; d_gene: TRBD1; v_gene: TRBV5-1; CDR3nt: TGCGCCAGCAGCTTGGTTATGGGACAGGGGGGTGAGCAGTTCTTC; CDR3aa: CASSLVMGQGGEQFF